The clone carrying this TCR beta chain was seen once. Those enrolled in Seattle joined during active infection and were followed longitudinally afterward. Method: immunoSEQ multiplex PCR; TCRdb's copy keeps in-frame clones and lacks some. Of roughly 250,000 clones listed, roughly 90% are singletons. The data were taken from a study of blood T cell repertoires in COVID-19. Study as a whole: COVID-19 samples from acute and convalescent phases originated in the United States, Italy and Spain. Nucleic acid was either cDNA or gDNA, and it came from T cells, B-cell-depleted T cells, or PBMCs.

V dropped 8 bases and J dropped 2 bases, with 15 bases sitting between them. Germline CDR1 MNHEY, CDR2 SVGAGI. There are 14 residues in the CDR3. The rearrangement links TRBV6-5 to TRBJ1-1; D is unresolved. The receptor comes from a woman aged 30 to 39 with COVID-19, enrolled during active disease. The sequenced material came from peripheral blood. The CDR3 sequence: CASLPADYNTEAFF. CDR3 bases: TGTGCCAGCTTACCCGCGGATTATAACACTGAAGCTTTCTTT.